The clone carrying this TCR beta chain was recorded a few times. Its antigen is unknown. This sample stems from a study of beta chain features in type 1 diabetes. Looking at the study overall: Cells sorted and examined across all samples totaled 85 million to 110 million.

Every bit of the isolated RNA underwent reverse transcription, so sequencing read expressed TCRB transcripts. Profiled with immunoSEQ multiplex PCR; TCRdb holds only in-frame clones, not every one. The sample includes roughly 340,000 clones, over 10% of them seen just once. Broader study findings: Type 1 diabetes patients showed a moderate but significant shortening of TCRB CDR3s in all four CD4+ subsets. TCRB repertoires of naive, central memory and Treg cells appeared more similar among patients than among healthy donors. A pattern of fewer insertions and more deletions at VDJ junctions was seen in type 1 diabetes patients.

The CDR3 runs to 18 residues. V lost 0 bases, J lost 2 bases, and 19 bases lay in between. Germline CDR1 reads LGHNA; CDR2 reads YSLEER. The sequenced sample consisted of naive CD4+ T cells from blood. The chain recombines TRBV4-3 with TRBJ1-1; perhaps TRBD1 as D (6 bases). This clonotype was obtained from a woman younger than 30 with type 1 diabetes. CDR3 amino acids: CASSQDLLSAGANTEAFF. Written as DNA, the CDR3 is TGCGCCAGCAGCCAAGATCTTTTGTCGGCAGGGGCCAACACTGAAGCTTTCTTT.